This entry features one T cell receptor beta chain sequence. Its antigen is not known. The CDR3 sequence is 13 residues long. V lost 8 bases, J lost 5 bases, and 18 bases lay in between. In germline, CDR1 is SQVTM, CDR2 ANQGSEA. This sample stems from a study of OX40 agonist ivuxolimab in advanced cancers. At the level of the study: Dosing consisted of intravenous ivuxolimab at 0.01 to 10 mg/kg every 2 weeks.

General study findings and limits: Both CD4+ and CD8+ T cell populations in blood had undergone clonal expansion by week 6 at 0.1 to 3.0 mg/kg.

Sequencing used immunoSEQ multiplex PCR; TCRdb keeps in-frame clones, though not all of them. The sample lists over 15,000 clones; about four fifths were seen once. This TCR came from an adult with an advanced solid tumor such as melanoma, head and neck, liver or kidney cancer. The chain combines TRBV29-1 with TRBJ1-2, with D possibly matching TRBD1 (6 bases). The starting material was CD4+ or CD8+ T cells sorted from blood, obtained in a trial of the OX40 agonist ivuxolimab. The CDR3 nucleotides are TGCAGCATAGGACAGCCCTCCGGGTATGGCTACACCTTC. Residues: CSIGQPSGYGYTF.